The rows below give T cell receptor beta chains drawn from one sample of a study of molecular identifiers for immune sequencing clone quantification. TCRdb re-called the PCR reads through MiXCR, storing one row per CDR3 protein. Of a few hundred thousand distinct CDR3 sequences in the sample, 24% were seen once. Sample: naive CD8+ T cells from blood, with Jurkat cell RNA spiked in. These receptor sequences come from a human donor in good health. Some libraries in this study had Jurkat cell RNA spiked in. CDR3s include the opening cysteine and the closing phenylalanine or tryptophan. D genes are given only for firm matches. The size of a clone is reported for some rows only, either as once, few or many, or as a class for expanded clones.

clone_size: few; v_call: TRBV6-2/TRBV6-3; d_call: -; cdr3_length: 13; j_call: TRBJ1-1; cdr3_aa: CASSPTANTEAFF; cdr3_nt: TGTGCCAGCAGCCCCACAGCGAACACTGAAGCTTTCTTT
clone_size: few; v_call: TRBV27; d_call: -; cdr3_length: 13; j_call: TRBJ2-7; cdr3_aa: CASSPRPAYGQYF; cdr3_nt: TGTGCCAGCAGTCCACGACCGGCCTACGGGCAGTACTTC
clone_size: many; v_call: TRBV5-1; d_call: TRBD2; cdr3_length: 14; j_call: TRBJ2-7; cdr3_aa: CASSQRGDLYEQYF; cdr3_nt: TGCGCCAGCAGCCAGCGGGGCGACCTCTACGAGCAGTACTTC
clone_size: -; v_call: TRBV6-2/TRBV6-3; d_call: -; cdr3_length: 14; j_call: TRBJ2-3; cdr3_aa: CASTQLHATDTRYF; cdr3_nt: TGTGCCAGCACCCAGCTCCACGCCACAGATACGCGGTATTTT
clone_size: -; v_call: TRBV4-3; d_call: -; cdr3_length: 16; j_call: TRBJ2-5; cdr3_aa: CASSQSGPGSTRTQYF; cdr3_nt: TGCGCCAGCAGCCAGTCAGGCCCTGGGTCCACCCGGACCCAGTACTTC
clone_size: many; v_call: TRBV28; d_call: -; cdr3_length: 13; j_call: TRBJ2-7; cdr3_aa: CASSLVEKYEQYF; cdr3_nt: TGTGCCAGCAGTTTAGTGGAGAAGTACGAGCAGTACTTC
clone_size: -; v_call: TRBV20-1; d_call: -; cdr3_length: 16; j_call: TRBJ1-1; cdr3_aa: CSARAPSVGMNTEAFF; cdr3_nt: TGCAGTGCTAGAGCCCCTAGTGTAGGGATGAACACTGAAGCTTTCTTT
clone_size: many; v_call: TRBV9; d_call: -; cdr3_length: 10; j_call: TRBJ2-5; cdr3_aa: CAGPEETQYF; cdr3_nt: TGTGCCGGCCCTGAAGAGACCCAGTACTTC
clone_size: few; v_call: TRBV27; d_call: TRBD1; cdr3_length: 15; j_call: TRBJ2-3; cdr3_aa: CASNSVRDSKDTQYF; cdr3_nt: TGTGCCAGCAATTCCGTCCGGGACAGCAAAGATACGCAGTATTTT
clone_size: few; v_call: TRBV20-1; d_call: -; cdr3_length: 13; j_call: TRBJ2-7; cdr3_aa: CSARNRDAYEQYF; cdr3_nt: TGCAGTGCTAGGAACAGGGATGCCTACGAGCAGTACTTC
clone_size: few; v_call: TRBV30; d_call: -; cdr3_length: 14; j_call: TRBJ1-1; cdr3_aa: CAWNLGSMNTEAFF; cdr3_nt: TGTGCCTGGAATTTAGGCAGCATGAACACTGAAGCTTTCTTT
clone_size: -; v_call: TRBV11-2; d_call: -; cdr3_length: 15; j_call: TRBJ2-7; cdr3_aa: CASSLGTPGPYEQYF; cdr3_nt: TGTGCCAGCAGCTTAGGGACACCGGGGCCCTACGAGCAGTACTTC
clone_size: -; v_call: TRBV7-9; d_call: -; cdr3_length: 15; j_call: TRBJ1-1; cdr3_aa: CASGAFTDRNTEAFF; cdr3_nt: TGTGCCAGCGGGGCCTTTACCGACCGGAACACTGAAGCTTTCTTT
clone_size: many; v_call: TRBV2; d_call: TRBD1; cdr3_length: 13; j_call: TRBJ2-5; cdr3_aa: CASRTGVQETQYF; cdr3_nt: TGTGCCAGCAGGACAGGGGTCCAAGAGACCCAGTACTTC
clone_size: -; v_call: TRBV10-3; d_call: -; cdr3_length: 15; j_call: TRBJ2-3; cdr3_aa: CAISAGQSSTDTQYF; cdr3_nt: TGTGCCATCAGTGCCGGACAGTCTAGCACAGATACGCAGTATTTT
clone_size: few; v_call: TRBV7-9; d_call: TRBD2; cdr3_length: 15; j_call: TRBJ2-7; cdr3_aa: CASSPELAGTYEQYF; cdr3_nt: TGTGCCAGCAGCCCAGAGCTAGCGGGAACCTACGAGCAGTACTTC
clone_size: many; v_call: TRBV28; d_call: -; cdr3_length: 14; j_call: TRBJ2-7; cdr3_aa: CASSPQVQDYEQYF; cdr3_nt: TGTGCCAGCAGTCCCCAGGTGCAGGACTACGAGCAGTACTTC
clone_size: few; v_call: TRBV20-1; d_call: -; cdr3_length: 12; j_call: TRBJ1-3; cdr3_aa: CSARTVGNTIYF; cdr3_nt: TGCAGTGCTAGAACAGTTGGAAACACCATATATTTT
clone_size: many; v_call: TRBV5-6; d_call: TRBD1; cdr3_length: 17; j_call: TRBJ1-1; cdr3_aa: CASSLSQGEVLGTEAFF; cdr3_nt: TGTGCCAGCAGCTTGTCACAGGGGGAAGTATTAGGCACTGAAGCTTTCTTT
clone_size: few; v_call: TRBV6-5; d_call: TRBD1; cdr3_length: 17; j_call: TRBJ1-1; cdr3_aa: CASSYQPSQGVGNEAFF; cdr3_nt: TGTGCCAGCAGTTACCAACCCTCGCAGGGGGTAGGGAATGAAGCTTTCTTT
clone_size: once; v_call: TRBV15; d_call: -; cdr3_length: 18; j_call: TRBJ2-4; cdr3_aa: CATSERGLMTLAKNTQYF; cdr3_nt: TGTGCCACCAGCGAGAGGGGACTCATGACTCTAGCCAAAAACACTCAGTACTTC
clone_size: many; v_call: TRBV7-9; d_call: -; cdr3_length: 13; j_call: TRBJ2-3; cdr3_aa: CASSLEGADTQYF; cdr3_nt: TGTGCCAGCAGCTTAGAAGGGGCAGATACGCAGTATTTT
clone_size: few; v_call: TRBV14; d_call: TRBD1; cdr3_length: 16; j_call: TRBJ1-2; cdr3_aa: CASRPGTGILVEGYTF; cdr3_nt: TGTGCCAGCCGCCCCGGGACAGGGATACTCGTAGAAGGCTACACCTTC
clone_size: many; v_call: TRBV7-9; d_call: -; cdr3_length: 14; j_call: TRBJ1-1; cdr3_aa: CASKSQGAASEAFF; cdr3_nt: TGTGCCAGCAAATCTCAAGGGGCTGCCTCTGAAGCTTTCTTT
clone_size: many; v_call: TRBV7-9; d_call: TRBD2; cdr3_length: 17; j_call: TRBJ2-3; cdr3_aa: CASSQGPAGGLTDTQYF; cdr3_nt: TGTGCCAGCAGCCAAGGTCCGGCGGGAGGTTTGACAGATACGCAGTATTTT
clone_size: few; v_call: TRBV7-2; d_call: TRBD1; cdr3_length: 17; j_call: TRBJ2-6; cdr3_aa: CASSFGTVPSGANVLTF; cdr3_nt: TGTGCCAGCAGCTTTGGGACAGTACCGTCTGGGGCCAACGTCCTGACTTTC
clone_size: few; v_call: TRBV4-3; d_call: TRBD2; cdr3_length: 16; j_call: TRBJ2-1; cdr3_aa: CASSQDTSGKYNEQFF; cdr3_nt: TGCGCCAGCAGCCAAGATACTAGCGGCAAATACAATGAGCAGTTCTTC
clone_size: many; v_call: TRBV29-1; d_call: -; cdr3_length: 13; j_call: TRBJ1-1; cdr3_aa: CSVADWGVAEAFF; cdr3_nt: TGCAGCGTTGCGGATTGGGGGGTTGCTGAAGCTTTCTTT
clone_size: -; v_call: TRBV30; d_call: -; cdr3_length: 11; j_call: TRBJ2-5; cdr3_aa: CAWSGGETQYF; cdr3_nt: TGTGCCTGGAGCGGGGGAGAGACCCAGTACTTC
clone_size: -; v_call: TRBV4-1; d_call: -; cdr3_length: 16; j_call: TRBJ2-7; cdr3_aa: CASGQDGAGGLYEQYF; cdr3_nt: TGCGCCAGCGGCCAAGATGGGGCAGGGGGGCTATACGAGCAGTACTTC
clone_size: many; v_call: TRBV13; d_call: -; cdr3_length: 12; j_call: TRBJ2-3; cdr3_aa: CASSFEEDTQYF; cdr3_nt: TGTGCCAGCAGCTTCGAAGAAGATACGCAGTATTTT
clone_size: many; v_call: TRBV20-1; d_call: TRBD1; cdr3_length: 16; j_call: TRBJ2-7; cdr3_aa: CSASLGQGIVWYEQYF; cdr3_nt: TGCAGTGCTAGTCTGGGACAGGGAATTGTCTGGTACGAGCAGTACTTC
clone_size: few; v_call: TRBV6-6; d_call: -; cdr3_length: 12; j_call: TRBJ2-7; cdr3_aa: CASSYLGLEQYF; cdr3_nt: TGTGCCAGCAGTTACTTGGGCCTCGAGCAGTACTTC
clone_size: -; v_call: TRBV9; d_call: -; cdr3_length: 12; j_call: TRBJ2-2; cdr3_aa: CASSADTGGLFF; cdr3_nt: TGTGCCAGCAGCGCCGACACCGGGGGGCTGTTTTTT
clone_size: many; v_call: TRBV6-5; d_call: TRBD1; cdr3_length: 14; j_call: TRBJ1-1; cdr3_aa: CASSYGTGDTEAFF; cdr3_nt: TGTGCCAGCAGTTACGGGACAGGGGACACTGAAGCTTTCTTT
clone_size: many; v_call: TRBV7-9; d_call: TRBD1; cdr3_length: 14; j_call: TRBJ2-7; cdr3_aa: CASSSLEQGYEQYF; cdr3_nt: TGTGCCAGCAGCTCGTTGGAACAGGGGTACGAGCAGTACTTC
clone_size: -; v_call: TRBV12-3/TRBV12-4; d_call: -; cdr3_length: 14; j_call: TRBJ2-7; cdr3_aa: CASSFGRATYEQYF; cdr3_nt: TGTGCCAGCAGTTTTGGCAGGGCAACCTACGAGCAGTACTTC
clone_size: few; v_call: TRBV29-1; d_call: TRBD1; cdr3_length: 13; j_call: TRBJ2-7; cdr3_aa: CSAEGAETYEQYF; cdr3_nt: TGCAGCGCCGAGGGGGCAGAGACCTACGAGCAGTACTTC
clone_size: few; v_call: TRBV23-1; d_call: -; cdr3_length: 16; j_call: TRBJ2-2; cdr3_aa: CASSQSEVKNTGELFF; cdr3_nt: TGCGCCAGCAGTCAATCGGAAGTTAAGAACACCGGGGAGCTGTTTTTT
clone_size: many; v_call: TRBV7-9; d_call: -; cdr3_length: 15; j_call: TRBJ1-1; cdr3_aa: CASSTYAVTGTEAFF; cdr3_nt: TGTGCCAGCAGCACGTATGCTGTTACTGGGACTGAAGCTTTCTTT
clone_size: few; v_call: TRBV20-1; d_call: -; cdr3_length: 13; j_call: TRBJ2-2; cdr3_aa: CSAMDREGGELFF; cdr3_nt: TGCAGTGCCATGGACAGGGAGGGCGGGGAGCTGTTTTTT
clone_size: few; v_call: TRBV25-1; d_call: -; cdr3_length: 13; j_call: TRBJ1-5; cdr3_aa: CASSYAVTDTQHF; cdr3_nt: TGTGCCAGCAGTTACGCAGTCACGGATACGCAGCATTTT
clone_size: -; v_call: TRBV4-3; d_call: -; cdr3_length: 16; j_call: TRBJ1-4; cdr3_aa: CASSQDQVATNEKLFF; cdr3_nt: TGCGCCAGCAGCCAAGATCAGGTCGCAACTAATGAAAAACTGTTTTTT
clone_size: -; v_call: TRBV2; d_call: -; cdr3_length: 15; j_call: TRBJ1-4; cdr3_aa: CATLWGHRTNEKLFF; cdr3_nt: TGTGCCACCCTTTGGGGGCATAGGACTAATGAAAAACTGTTTTTT
clone_size: -; v_call: TRBV5-3; d_call: TRBD2; cdr3_length: 16; j_call: TRBJ2-3; cdr3_aa: CASSSLAGGYSDTQYF; cdr3_nt: TGTGCCAGCAGCTCTCTAGCGGGGGGTTACTCAGATACGCAGTATTTT
clone_size: few; v_call: TRBV7-9; d_call: -; cdr3_length: 13; j_call: TRBJ2-1; cdr3_aa: CASSSSTNNEQFF; cdr3_nt: TGTGCCAGCAGCTCCTCTACGAACAATGAGCAGTTCTTC
clone_size: -; v_call: TRBV7-2; d_call: -; cdr3_length: 13; j_call: TRBJ1-2; cdr3_aa: CASSKGGAYGYTF; cdr3_nt: TGTGCCAGCAGCAAAGGGGGTGCCTATGGCTACACCTTC
clone_size: -; v_call: TRBV11-2; d_call: TRBD1; cdr3_length: 15; j_call: TRBJ2-7; cdr3_aa: CASSLTGTVYREQYF; cdr3_nt: TGTGCCAGCAGCTTAACCGGGACAGTCTATAGGGAGCAGTACTTC
clone_size: -; v_call: TRBV7-9; d_call: TRBD2; cdr3_length: 18; j_call: TRBJ2-3; cdr3_aa: CASSFYTPRGGRTDTQYF; cdr3_nt: TGTGCCAGCAGCTTCTACACCCCTCGGGGGGGGCGCACAGATACGCAGTATTTT
clone_size: few; v_call: TRBV5-5; d_call: TRBD2; cdr3_length: 15; j_call: TRBJ2-3; cdr3_aa: CASSLEAGGPDTQYF; cdr3_nt: TGTGCCAGCAGCTTGGAAGCGGGAGGCCCAGATACGCAGTATTTT
clone_size: many; v_call: TRBV7-9; d_call: -; cdr3_length: 13; j_call: TRBJ1-1; cdr3_aa: CASSQPENTEAFF; cdr3_nt: TGTGCCAGCAGCCAACCAGAGAACACTGAAGCTTTCTTT
clone_size: -; v_call: TRBV27; d_call: -; cdr3_length: 13; j_call: TRBJ1-1; cdr3_aa: CASSPTEHEQAFF; cdr3_nt: TGTGCCAGCAGCCCGACCGAACATGAGCAAGCTTTCTTT
clone_size: few; v_call: TRBV5-5; d_call: TRBD1; cdr3_length: 15; j_call: TRBJ1-4; cdr3_aa: CASSFPGQGAEKLFF; cdr3_nt: TGTGCCAGCAGCTTCCCGGGACAGGGGGCTGAAAAACTGTTTTTT
clone_size: few; v_call: TRBV6-2/TRBV6-3; d_call: -; cdr3_length: 12; j_call: TRBJ2-3; cdr3_aa: CASSYTRYTQYF; cdr3_nt: TGTGCCAGCAGTTACACGAGATATACGCAGTATTTT
clone_size: -; v_call: TRBV7-9; d_call: -; cdr3_length: 17; j_call: TRBJ2-1; cdr3_aa: CASSSYRAISSYNEQFF; cdr3_nt: TGTGCCAGCAGCTCATACAGGGCTATAAGCTCCTACAATGAGCAGTTCTTC